A selection of T cell receptor beta chains follows, all from one sample in a study of blood T cell repertoires in COVID-19. Some clones are missing from TCRdb's copy, which holds only in-frame ones; the method was immunoSEQ multiplex PCR. The table shows about 370,000 clones, with 89% occurring only once. The sequencing sample was made of peripheral blood. The receptors were gathered from a woman aged 25 to 45 with COVID-19, enrolled during active disease. CDR3s include the opening cysteine and the closing phenylalanine or tryptophan. A D gene is named only where the DNA matches it firmly.

TRBJ1-6	TRBD1	TRBV3-1/TRBV3-2	TGTGCCAGCAGCTCCGGAGGGGGCGCGGGTTCACCCCTCCACTTT	CASSSGGGAGSPLHF
TRBJ1-1	-	TRBV3-1/TRBV3-2	TGTGCCAGCAGCCCAGGTGAATGGCCTGAAGCTTTCTTT	CASSPGEWPEAFF
TRBJ1-4	-	TRBV18	TGTGCCAGCTCACGATATTCCGGGACAAACCTGCTTTTT	CASSRYSGTNLLF
TRBJ2-3	-	TRBV5-1	TGCGCCAGCAGCGAGATGAGGGATACGCAGTATTTT	CASSEMRDTQYF
TRBJ2-7	TRBD2	TRBV7-8	TGTGCCAGCAGCCCGGGGGGGAGGGCGGATTCCTACGAGCAGTACTTC	CASSPGGRADSYEQYF
TRBJ2-3	TRBD1	TRBV6-5	TGTGCCAGCAGTCGACAGGGGGCTAACACAGATACGCAGTATTTT	CASSRQGANTDTQYF
TRBJ2-7	-	TRBV29-1	TGCAGCGTTGTGGCGGTTTCCTACGAGCAGTACTTC	CSVVAVSYEQYF
TRBJ2-1	TRBD2	TRBV10-1	TGCGCCAGCAGTGAGTCGAAGCGGGAGTACAATGAGCAGTTCTTC	CASSESKREYNEQFF
TRBJ2-7	-	TRBV9	TGTGCCAGCAACGTAAAACAGGGTTCCTTATACGAGCAGTACTTC	CASNVKQGSLYEQYF
TRBJ2-2	-	TRBV9	TGTGCCAGCAGCGTAGGGGGGGACACCGGGGAGCTGTTTTTT	CASSVGGDTGELFF
TRBJ2-1	TRBD2	TRBV2	TGTGCCAGCAGGACTAGCGGGAGGCCGCCGAACAATGAGCAGTTCTTC	CASRTSGRPPNNEQFF
TRBJ1-1	-	TRBV7-2	TGTGCCAGCAGCTTAGTAGGAGGGGACACTGAAGCTTTCTTT	CASSLVGGDTEAFF
TRBJ1-4	-	TRBV5-1	TGCGCCAGCAGCTTGGCCGGCAGGCGGGATGAAAAACTGTTTTTT	CASSLAGRRDEKLFF
TRBJ2-1	TRBD2	TRBV4-2	TGTGCCAGCAGCCAAGGGACGGGAGGGCAGTTCTTC	CASSQGTGGQFF
TRBJ1-3	-	TRBV9	TGTGCCAGCAGCGTAGATTGGGGGGTTCTATCTGGAAACACCATATATTTT	CASSVDWGVLSGNTIYF
TRBJ1-2	TRBD1	TRBV19	TGTGCCAGTAGTATTACAGGGGGCACAAACTATGGCTACACCTTC	CASSITGGTNYGYTF
TRBJ2-5	TRBD1	TRBV11-3	TGTGCCAGCAGCGAACACAGGGGGCCCGGCCAAGAGACCCAGTACTTC	CASSEHRGPGQETQYF
TRBJ2-1	-	TRBV27	TGTGCCAGCAGTCCCCGGTGGGGGCAGGGGAAGAATGAGCAGTTCTTC	CASSPRWGQGKNEQFF
TRBJ1-2	-	TRBV13	TGTGCCAGCACCCCCCGAACAGGGAGCTATGGCTACACCTTC	CASTPRTGSYGYTF
TRBJ2-3	-	TRBV6-2/TRBV6-3	TGTGCCAGCAGTTTCCCCCAGGGAACTAGCACAGATACGCAGTATTTT	CASSFPQGTSTDTQYF
TRBJ2-1	-	TRBV3-1/TRBV3-2	TGTGCCAGCAGGCGAGGGAATGAGCAGTTCTTC	CASRRGNEQFF
TRBJ1-2	TRBD1	TRBV27	TGTGCCAGCAAAGGGACAGCTAGTGGCTACACCTTC	CASKGTASGYTF
TRBJ2-5	TRBD1	TRBV2	TGTGCCAGCAGTGATACCAGGGGGCGCGGCGAGACCCAGTACTTC	CASSDTRGRGETQYF